A selection of T cell receptor beta chains follows, all from one sample in a study of human T cells and chemical hapten exposure. TCRdb recomputed calls from the RACE reads with MiXCR, one row per CDR3 protein. The data contain approximately 400,000 distinct CDR3 sequences, approximately 5.1% of them singletons. Material: whole blood, obtained in connection with sensitization to the hapten diphenylcyclopropenone (DPC). The source of these receptors is a woman aged 50 to 60 with alopecia areata. Some clones in this sample may be carry-over from other donors' samples. Both conserved end residues are part of each CDR3. Each record gives: CDR3 protein, CDR3 DNA, D gene, V gene, J gene, clone size. D genes are given only for firm matches. Clone size is stated in some rows and not others, as once, few, many or a class when expanded.

CASRVQTGFPEAFF	TGTGCCAGCAGAGTACAGACAGGTTTCCCTGAAGCTTTCTTT	NA	TRBV2	TRBJ1-1	few
CASRPDYNEKLFF	TGTGCCAGCAGGCCGGACTATAATGAAAAACTGTTTTTT	NA	TRBV2	TRBJ1-4	few
CASCETAANSPLHF	TGTGCCAGCTGTGAAACCGCAGCTAATTCACCCCTCCACTTT	NA	TRBV27	TRBJ1-6	many
CASSQDRGSYEQYF	TGCGCCAGCAGCCAAGATCGGGGCTCCTACGAGCAGTACTTC	NA	TRBV4-3	TRBJ2-7	many
CASSQESAGGPGYTF	TGTGCCAGCAGCCAAGAATCGGCAGGGGGCCCTGGCTACACCTTC	TRBD1	TRBV3-1	TRBJ1-2	many
CASSQDTGVGTEAFF	TGTGCCAGCAGCCAAGATACAGGGGTTGGCACTGAAGCTTTCTTT	TRBD1	TRBV4-2	TRBJ1-1	many
CASSVQLAGYTDTQYF	TGTGCCAGCAGCGTCCAACTAGCGGGGTATACAGATACGCAGTATTTT	TRBD2	TRBV3-1	TRBJ2-3	many
CASSLGYSSYEQYF	TGTGCCAGCAGCTTGGGTTATAGTTCCTACGAGCAGTACTTC	NA	TRBV7-9	TRBJ2-7	NA
CASSLAGGRGSDTQYF	TGCGCCAGCAGCTTGGCCGGGGGCAGGGGCTCAGATACGCAGTATTTT	NA	TRBV5-1	TRBJ2-3	NA
CASSQDPGRGGSNTEAFF	TGCGCCAGCAGCCAAGATCCCGGCAGGGGGGGTTCGAACACTGAAGCTTTCTTT	TRBD1	TRBV4-1	TRBJ1-1	few
CASTTGGANGELFF	TGTGCCAGCACTACAGGGGGCGCGAACGGGGAGCTGTTTTTT	TRBD1	TRBV28	TRBJ2-2	few
CASSLGGADSPLHF	TGTGCCAGCAGTTTAGGAGGGGCGGACTCACCCCTCCACTTT	NA	TRBV12-3/TRBV12-4	TRBJ1-6	many
CASRGVGEKLFF	TGTGCCAGCAGGGGGGTTGGTGAAAAACTGTTTTTT	NA	TRBV9	TRBJ1-4	NA
CASSLGGSGNQPQHF	TGTGCCAGCAGTTTAGGGGGTTCGGGCAATCAGCCCCAGCATTTT	NA	TRBV12-3/TRBV12-4	TRBJ1-5	many
CASSGKTGGTETQYF	TGTGCCAGCAGCGGAAAGACAGGGGGTACGGAGACCCAGTACTTC	TRBD1	TRBV7-8	TRBJ2-5	many
CASSNNVGGYEQYF	TGTGCCAGCAGTAATAACGTCGGGGGCTACGAGCAGTACTTC	NA	TRBV2	TRBJ2-7	few
CASSYLPGQVLGNQPQHF	TGTGCCAGCAGTTACCTCCCAGGACAGGTCCTCGGCAATCAGCCCCAGCATTTT	TRBD1	TRBV6-2/TRBV6-3	TRBJ1-5	many
CASSTTRQGRNYGYTF	TGTGCCAGCAGTACCACCCGACAGGGGCGGAACTATGGCTACACCTTC	TRBD1	TRBV28	TRBJ1-2	NA
CASSLVGLRDEQFF	TGTGCCAGCAGCTTAGTGGGACTAAGGGATGAGCAGTTCTTC	TRBD2	TRBV7-2	TRBJ2-1	few
CASSVDGGAEAFF	TGTGCCAGCAGCGTAGACGGGGGGGCTGAAGCTTTCTTT	NA	TRBV9	TRBJ1-1	NA
CATNPGRGVGETQYF	TGTGCCACTAATCCCGGCAGGGGAGTGGGCGAGACCCAGTACTTC	NA	TRBV6-5	TRBJ2-5	NA
CASSDEDTQYF	TGTGCCAGCAGTGATGAAGATACGCAGTATTTT	NA	TRBV25-1	TRBJ2-3	NA
CASSLAGVETQYF	TGTGCCAGCAGTTTAGCGGGAGTGGAGACCCAGTACTTC	NA	TRBV12-3/TRBV12-4	TRBJ2-5	many
CASSAGTSGEAFF	TGTGCCAGCAGCGCCGGGACGTCGGGAGAAGCTTTCTTT	NA	TRBV3-1	TRBJ1-1	many
CASRTTLGGGGYTF	TGTGCCAGCAGAACCACTTTGGGGGGCGGAGGCTACACCTTC	NA	TRBV6-1	TRBJ1-2	many
CASSHLTGTKNIQYF	TGCGCCAGCAGCCACCTGACAGGTACCAAAAACATTCAGTACTTC	NA	TRBV4-1	TRBJ2-4	many
CASTPQSGSAGEQYF	TGTGCCAGCACCCCACAAAGCGGAAGTGCCGGCGAGCAGTACTTC	NA	TRBV7-9	TRBJ2-7	many
CASSLVGEQYF	TGCGCCAGCAGCTTGGTAGGCGAGCAGTACTTC	NA	TRBV5-1	TRBJ2-7	many
CSASSLAKNIQYF	TGCAGTGCTAGCTCTCTAGCCAAAAACATTCAGTACTTC	NA	TRBV20-1	TRBJ2-4	NA
CASSSQMGSPYGYTF	TGTGCCAGCAGTTCCCAGATGGGCAGCCCATATGGCTACACCTTC	NA	TRBV6-6	TRBJ1-2	many
CATSPTSGGHTDTQYF	TGTGCCACCAGTCCGACTAGCGGGGGTCACACAGATACGCAGTATTTT	TRBD2	TRBV24-1	TRBJ2-3	few